This entry describes one TCR beta chain. Its specificity is not known. At one end, the junction sequence differs from germline, possibly due to a read error. Through a sample-barcoded 5' primer and a J-beta primer mix, a second PCR was run for roughly 6 to 11 cycles. TCRdb fed the 5' RACE reads into MiXCR, producing one record per CDR3 protein. Of roughly 1.6 million distinct CDR3 sequences in the sample, 30% to 40% are singletons; the top ten hold approximately 11%. These data originate in a study of blood T cells in healthy people across ages. The study, taken as a whole, reports: Strong correlation was found linking TCR beta diversity to naive T cell percentage.

This CDR3 is 13 amino acids long. Germline V gene sequence: CDR1 SGHRS, CDR2 YFSETQ. The chain is built from TRBV5-1 and TRBJ2-3; D tentatively fits TRBD1 or TRBD2 (5 bases each). This clonotype was sampled from a woman aged 30 to 39 in good health. Sequenced input: blood. CDR3 bases: TGCGCCGGCAGCTGGGGGAACACAGATACGCAGTATTTT. This gives the protein CAGSWGNTDTQYF.